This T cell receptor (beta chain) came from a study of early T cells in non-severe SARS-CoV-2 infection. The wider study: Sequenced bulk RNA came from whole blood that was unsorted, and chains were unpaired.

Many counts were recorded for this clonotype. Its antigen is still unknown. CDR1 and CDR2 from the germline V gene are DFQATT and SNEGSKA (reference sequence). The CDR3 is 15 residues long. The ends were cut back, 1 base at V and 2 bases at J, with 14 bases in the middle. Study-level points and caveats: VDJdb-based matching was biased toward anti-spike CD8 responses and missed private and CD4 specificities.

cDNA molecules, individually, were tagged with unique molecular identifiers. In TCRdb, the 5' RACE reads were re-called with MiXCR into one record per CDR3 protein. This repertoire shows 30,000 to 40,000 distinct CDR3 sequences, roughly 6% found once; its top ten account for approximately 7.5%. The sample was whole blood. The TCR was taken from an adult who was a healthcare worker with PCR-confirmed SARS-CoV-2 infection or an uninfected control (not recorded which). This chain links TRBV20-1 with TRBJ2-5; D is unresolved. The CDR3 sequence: CSARGASTEQETQYF. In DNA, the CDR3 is TGCAGTGCTAGAGGCGCCTCAACGGAACAAGAGACCCAGTACTTC.